In this sample, the clone carrying this T cell receptor beta chain turned up many times. What it binds is unknown. Per germline, CDR1 DFQATT and CDR2 SNEGSKA (reference sequence). V lost 5 bases, J lost 2 bases, and 16 bases lay in between. The CDR3 runs 14 residues. Newly diagnosed hyperthyroidism, duration under 2 months, in patients aged 18 to 65. Patients having uncontrolled infection, another autoimmune disease, pregnancy or lactation were not included. The blood specimen was taken at initial hyperthyroidism diagnosis, before any ophthalmopathy symptoms. This sample was taken from a study of T cells in Graves' hyperthyroidism and ophthalmopathy. Study-wide points: Blood also contained most expanded thyroid clonotypes above 0.001.

TCR beta CDR3 sequences were amplified from RNA transcripts. When the TCR CDR3 underwent first-round RT-PCR, the HTBI primer set was used. TCRdb called the multiplex PCR reads again in MiXCR, with one record for every CDR3 protein. This table has fewer than 300,000 distinct CDR3 sequences, 13% to 15% appearing once. The chain is built from TRBV20-1 and TRBJ2-7; D ambiguous. Sequencing was performed on blood. The clonotype comes from a woman aged 45-65 years with Graves' hyperthyroidism that later progressed to Graves' ophthalmopathy. As DNA, the CDR3 is TGCAGTGCTGGGTATCGAGAGAACCCCTACGAGCAGTACTTC. This translates into CSAGYRENPYEQYF.